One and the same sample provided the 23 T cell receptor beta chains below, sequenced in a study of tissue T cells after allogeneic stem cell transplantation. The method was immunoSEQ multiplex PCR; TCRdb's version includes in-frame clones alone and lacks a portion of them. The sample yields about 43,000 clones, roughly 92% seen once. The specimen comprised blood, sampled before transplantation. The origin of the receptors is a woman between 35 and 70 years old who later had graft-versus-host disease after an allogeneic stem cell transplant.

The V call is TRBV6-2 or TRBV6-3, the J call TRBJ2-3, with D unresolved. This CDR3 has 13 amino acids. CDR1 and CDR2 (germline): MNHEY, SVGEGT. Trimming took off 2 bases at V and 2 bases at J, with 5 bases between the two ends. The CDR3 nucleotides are TGTGCCAGCAGTTACGACCCCACAGATACGCAGTATTTT. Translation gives CASSYDPTDTQYF.

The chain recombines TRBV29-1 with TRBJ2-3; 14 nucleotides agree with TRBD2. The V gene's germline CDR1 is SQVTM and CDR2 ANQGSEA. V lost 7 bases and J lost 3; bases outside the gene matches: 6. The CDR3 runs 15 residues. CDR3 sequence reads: CSAGLAGGGTDTQYF. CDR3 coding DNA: TGCAGCGCCGGACTAGCGGGAGGTGGGACAGATACGCAGTATTTT.

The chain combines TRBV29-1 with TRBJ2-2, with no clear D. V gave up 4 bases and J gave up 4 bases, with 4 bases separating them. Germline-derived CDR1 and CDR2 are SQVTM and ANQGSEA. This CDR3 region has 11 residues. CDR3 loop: CSVGGTGELFF. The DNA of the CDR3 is TGCAGCGTTGGGGGCACCGGGGAGCTGTTTTTT.

The CDR3 coding sequence is TGTGCCAGCAGTTCAGCTGGGCCCTGGAGGGACACTGAAGCTTTCTTT. Translation gives CASSSAGPWRDTEAFF. The chain recombines TRBV6-5 with TRBJ1-1, with no clear D. Germline V gives CDR1 MNHEY, CDR2 SVGAGI. V was cut by 4 bases and J by 3 bases, with 18 bases left in between. The CDR3 loop spans 16 amino acids.

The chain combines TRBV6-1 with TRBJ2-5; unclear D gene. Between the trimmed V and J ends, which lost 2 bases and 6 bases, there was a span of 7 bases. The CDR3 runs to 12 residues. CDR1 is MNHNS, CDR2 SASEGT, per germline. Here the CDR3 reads CASSEYLKTQYF. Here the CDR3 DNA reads TGTGCCAGCAGTGAATACCTGAAGACCCAGTACTTC.

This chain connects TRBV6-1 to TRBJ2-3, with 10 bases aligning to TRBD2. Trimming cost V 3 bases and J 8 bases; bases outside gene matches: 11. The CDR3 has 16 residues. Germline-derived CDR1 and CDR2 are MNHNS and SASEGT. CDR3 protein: CASSEGASGRWGTQYF. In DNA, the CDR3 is TGTGCCAGCAGTGAGGGAGCTAGCGGGAGATGGGGTACGCAGTATTTT.

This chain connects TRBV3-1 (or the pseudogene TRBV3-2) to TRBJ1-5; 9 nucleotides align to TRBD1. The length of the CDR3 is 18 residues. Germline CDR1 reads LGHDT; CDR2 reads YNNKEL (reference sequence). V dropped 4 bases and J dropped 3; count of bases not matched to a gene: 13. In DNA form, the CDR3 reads TGTGCCAGCAGCCGATCTACAGGGGGCTTCACCTCCAATCAGCCCCAGCATTTT. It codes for CASSRSTGGFTSNQPQHF.

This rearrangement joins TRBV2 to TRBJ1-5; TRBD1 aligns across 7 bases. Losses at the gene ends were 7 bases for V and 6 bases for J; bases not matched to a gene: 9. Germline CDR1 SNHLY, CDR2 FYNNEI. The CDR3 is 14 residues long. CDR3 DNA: TGTGCCAGCATGGAGAGGGGGCTAGGTCAGCCCCAGCATTTT. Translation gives CASMERGLGQPQHF.

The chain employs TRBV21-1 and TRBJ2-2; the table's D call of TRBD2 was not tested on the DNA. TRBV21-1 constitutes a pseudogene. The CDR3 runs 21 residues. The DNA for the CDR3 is TGTGCCAGCAGCCTGAAAAATCCTCCTCCGGGACTAGCGGCGAACACCGGGGAGCTGTTTTTT. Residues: CASSLKNPPPGLAANTGELFF.

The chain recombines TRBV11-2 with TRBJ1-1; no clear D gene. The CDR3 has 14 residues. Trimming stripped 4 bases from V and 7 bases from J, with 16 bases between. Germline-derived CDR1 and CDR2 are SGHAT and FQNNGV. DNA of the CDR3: TGTGCCAGCAGCTACCCGGAGGGCGCAAGTGAAGCTTTCTTT. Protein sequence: CASSYPEGASEAFF.

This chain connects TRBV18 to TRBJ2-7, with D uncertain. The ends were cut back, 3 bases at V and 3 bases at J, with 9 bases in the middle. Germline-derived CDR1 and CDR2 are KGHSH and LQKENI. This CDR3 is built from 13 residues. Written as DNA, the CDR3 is TGTGCCAGCTCACCGGGCGCTAACTACGAGCAGTACTTC. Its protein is CASSPGANYEQYF.

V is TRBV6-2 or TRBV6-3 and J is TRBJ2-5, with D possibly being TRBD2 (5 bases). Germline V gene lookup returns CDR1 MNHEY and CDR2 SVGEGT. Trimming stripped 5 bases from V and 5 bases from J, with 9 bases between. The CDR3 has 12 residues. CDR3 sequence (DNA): TGTGCCAGCAGTAAAAGAGGGGAGACCCAGTACTTC. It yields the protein CASSKRGETQYF.

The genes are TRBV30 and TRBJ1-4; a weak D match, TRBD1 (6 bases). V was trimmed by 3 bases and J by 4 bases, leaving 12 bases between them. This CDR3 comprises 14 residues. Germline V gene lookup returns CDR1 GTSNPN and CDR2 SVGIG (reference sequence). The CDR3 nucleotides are TGTGCCTGGAGGCTACAGGGTAATAATGAAAAACTGTTTTTT. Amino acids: CAWRLQGNNEKLFF. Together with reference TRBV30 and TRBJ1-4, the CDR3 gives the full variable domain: SQTIHQWPATLVQPVGSPLSLECTVEGTSNPNLYWYRQAAGRGLQLLFYSVGIGQISSEVPQNLSASRPQDRQFILSSKKLLLSDSGFYLCAWRLQGNNEKLFFGSGTQLSVL.

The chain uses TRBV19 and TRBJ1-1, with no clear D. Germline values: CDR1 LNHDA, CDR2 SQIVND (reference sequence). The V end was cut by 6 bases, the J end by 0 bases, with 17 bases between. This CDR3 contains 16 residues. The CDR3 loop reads CASSVEGSPLNTEAFF. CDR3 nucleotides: TGTGCCAGTAGCGTCGAGGGCAGTCCTCTGAACACTGAAGCTTTCTTT.

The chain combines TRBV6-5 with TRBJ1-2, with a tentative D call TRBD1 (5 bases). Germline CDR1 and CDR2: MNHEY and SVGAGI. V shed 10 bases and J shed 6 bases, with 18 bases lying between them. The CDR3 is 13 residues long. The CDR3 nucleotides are TGTGCCACTTCCGTCGGGGGGAGAGATGGCTACACCTTC. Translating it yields CATSVGGRDGYTF.

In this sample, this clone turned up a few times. CDR3 sequence reads: CAWSEVRLGEAFF. CDR3 coding DNA: TGTGCCTGGAGTGAGGTAAGGCTGGGTGAAGCTTTCTTT. The rearrangement joins TRBV30 to TRBJ1-1; D ambiguous. V was pared by 1 base and J by 7 bases, with 13 bases between. CDR3 length: 13 amino acids. Germline V gene sequence: CDR1 GTSNPN, CDR2 SVGIG (reference sequence).

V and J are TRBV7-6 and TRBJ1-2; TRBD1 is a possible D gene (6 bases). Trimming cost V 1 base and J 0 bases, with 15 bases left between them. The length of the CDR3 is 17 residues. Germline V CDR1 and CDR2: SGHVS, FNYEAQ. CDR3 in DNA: TGTGCCAGCAGCTTAGAGGGCAGGGGTTTATCTAACTATGGCTACACCTTC. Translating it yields CASSLEGRGLSNYGYTF.

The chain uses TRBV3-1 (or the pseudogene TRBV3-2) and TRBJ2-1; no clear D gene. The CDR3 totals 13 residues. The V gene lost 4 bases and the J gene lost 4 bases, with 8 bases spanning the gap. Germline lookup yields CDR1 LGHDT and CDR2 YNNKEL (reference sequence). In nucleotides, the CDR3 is TGTGCCAGCAGCCCGTCACGTTACAATGAGCAGTTCTTC. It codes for CASSPSRYNEQFF.

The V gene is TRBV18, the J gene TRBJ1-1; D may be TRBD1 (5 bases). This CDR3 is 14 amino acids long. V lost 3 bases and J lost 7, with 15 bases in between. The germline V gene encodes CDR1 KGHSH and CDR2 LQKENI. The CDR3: CASSPFLDTLEAFF. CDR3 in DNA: TGTGCCAGCTCACCTTTTTTGGACACCCTTGAAGCTTTCTTT.

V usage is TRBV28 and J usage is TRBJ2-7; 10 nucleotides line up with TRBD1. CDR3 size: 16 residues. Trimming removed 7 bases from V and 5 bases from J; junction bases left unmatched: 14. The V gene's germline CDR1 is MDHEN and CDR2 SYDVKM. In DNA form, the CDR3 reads TGTGCCAGCATCCCCGCCCCCGGGACAGGGGCCCACGAGCAGTACTTC. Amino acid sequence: CASIPAPGTGAHEQYF.

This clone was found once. The CDR3 loop reads CASSLYLYNDNEQFF. The CDR3 DNA follows: TGCGCCAGCAGCTTGTACCTATATAATGACAATGAGCAGTTCTTC. The rearrangement uses TRBV5-1 and TRBJ2-1; D unresolved. V lost 1 base and J lost 5, with 13 bases in between. The CDR3 runs 15 residues. CDR1 SGHRS and CDR2 YFSETQ come from the germline V gene.

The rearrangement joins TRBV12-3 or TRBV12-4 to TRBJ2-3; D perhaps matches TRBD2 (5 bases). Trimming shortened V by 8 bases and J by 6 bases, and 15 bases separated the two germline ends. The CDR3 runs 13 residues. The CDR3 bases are TGTGCCAGCTGCCGGGGAAAGAGGGATACGCAGTATTTT. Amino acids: CASCRGKRDTQYF.

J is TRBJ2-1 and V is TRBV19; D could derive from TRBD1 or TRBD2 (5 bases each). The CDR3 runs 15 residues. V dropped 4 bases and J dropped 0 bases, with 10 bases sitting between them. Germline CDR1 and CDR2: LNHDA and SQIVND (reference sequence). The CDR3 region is CASSTAGSSYNEQFF. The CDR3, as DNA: TGTGCCAGTAGTACAGCAGGGAGCTCCTACAATGAGCAGTTCTTC. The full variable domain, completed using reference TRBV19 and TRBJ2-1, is DGGITQSPKYLFRKEGQNVTLSCEQNLNHDAMYWYRQDPGQGLRLIYYSQIVNDFQKGDIAEGYSVSREKKESFPLTVTSAQKNPTAFYLCASSTAGSSYNEQFFGPGTRLTVL.